Following are 16 T cell receptor beta chains from one sample sequenced in a study of cytomegalovirus exposure and HLA in healthy donors. In the PCR, 60 Vbeta and 13 Jbeta primers were used. Sequenced by immunoSEQ multiplex PCR; TCRdb stores in-frame clones only, minus some. The table records approximately 80,000 clones, roughly 75% of them present only once. Input material: PBMCs. The receptors stem from a man aged 55 to 70 in good health and CMV-seronegative.

This clone has more than one count but fewer than ten. This chain uses TRBV4-1 with TRBJ2-1; 11 positions match TRBD2. V gave up 4 bases and J gave up 10 bases; unmatched junction bases: 9. Germline V gives CDR1 MGHRA, CDR2 YSYEKL. The CDR3 runs 15 residues. The CDR3 sequence: CASSPIAGGPEEQFF. Written as DNA, the CDR3 is TGCGCCAGCAGCCCAATAGCGGGGGGGCCGGAGGAGCAGTTCTTC.

V is TRBV5-4 and J is TRBJ1-2; D is possibly TRBD1 (6 bases). Germline lookup yields CDR1 SGHNT and CDR2 YYREEE (reference sequence). CDR3 length: 14 amino acids. V shed 2 bases and J shed 8 bases, with 16 bases lying between them. CDR3 loop: CASSLMGGAYGYTF. The CDR3, as DNA: TGTGCCAGCAGCTTAATGGGGGGGGCTTACGGCTACACCTTC.

This chain connects TRBV15 to TRBJ1-4; D is ambiguous. The CDR3 totals 16 residues. Germline assignment: CDR1 LNHNV and CDR2 YYDKDF (reference sequence). With 0 bases removed from V and 4 bases from J, the gap between germline ends came to 12 bases. In nucleotides, the CDR3 is TGTGCCACCAGCAGAGATCTCAGAACCCTTAATGAAAAACTGTTTTTT. It yields the protein CATSRDLRTLNEKLFF.

The chain is built from TRBV6-1 and TRBJ1-2, with D hard to call. V was shortened by 6 bases and J by 5 bases, with 7 bases between the two germline ends. This CDR3 comprises 11 residues. Germline CDR1 is MNHNS and CDR2 is SASEGT. As DNA, the CDR3 is TGTGCCAGCAGCCCATTTTATGGCTACACCTTC. This codes for CASSPFYGYTF.

The chain carries TRBV6-1 and TRBJ1-6; weak D call: TRBD1 (6 bases). The ends were cut back, 0 bases at V and 10 bases at J, with 10 bases in the middle. Germline lookup yields CDR1 MNHNS and CDR2 SASEGT. The CDR3 length is 14 residues. The chain's CDR3 is CASSEARGASPLHF. The CDR3, as DNA: TGTGCCAGCAGTGAAGCGCGGGGGGCGTCACCCCTCCACTTT.

V gene TRBV6-5 combines with J gene TRBJ2-6; D may be TRBD1 (6 bases). The length of the CDR3 is 14 residues. Trimming took off 6 bases at V and 4 bases at J, with 10 bases between the two ends. Germline V gene lookup returns CDR1 MNHEY and CDR2 SVGAGI. CDR3 sequence (DNA): TGTGCCAGCAGCACAGGGACCGGGGCCAACGTCCTGACTTTC. The encoded protein is CASSTGTGANVLTF.

This clone was observed a handful of times. This chain uses TRBV6-5 with TRBJ1-2, with 9 positions matching TRBD1. With V trimmed by 0 bases and J by 8 bases, 10 bases remained unmatched. The germline gives CDR1 MNHEY, CDR2 SVGAGI. The CDR3 length is 16 residues. The CDR3 reads CASSYSWDRANDGYTF. The CDR3 nucleotides are TGTGCCAGCAGTTACTCCTGGGACAGGGCTAATGACGGCTACACCTTC.

J is TRBJ1-6 and V is TRBV27; D uncertain. Trimming stripped 0 bases from V and 4 bases from J, with 7 bases between. Germline CDR1 reads MNHEY; CDR2 reads SMNVEV (reference sequence). The CDR3 runs to 15 residues. The DNA for the CDR3 is TGTGCCAGCAGTTTATCTCTCGTTTATAATTCACCCCTCCACTTT. This sequence encodes CASSLSLVYNSPLHF.

This clone is a singleton in its sample. J is TRBJ1-5 and V is TRBV11-2; D might be TRBD1 (5 bases). The CDR3 extends over 16 amino acids. Germline V gene sequence: CDR1 SGHAT, CDR2 FQNNGV. V lost 5 bases, J lost 7 bases, and 21 bases lay in between. The CDR3 DNA reads as TGTGCCAGCAGCACACTACGGGGGAGATCTGAGCAGCCCCAGCATTTT. This sequence encodes CASSTLRGRSEQPQHF. The whole variable domain, remainder taken from reference TRBV11-2 and TRBJ1-5, is EAGVAQSPRYKIIEKRQSVAFWCNPISGHATLYWYQQILGQGPKLLIQFQNNGVVDDSQLPKDRFSAERLKGVDSTLKIQPAKLEDSAVYLCASSTLRGRSEQPQHFGDGTRLSIL.

This clone was detected only a few times. V gene TRBV9 combines with J gene TRBJ2-7; D gene uncertain. The V gene's germline CDR1 is SGDLS and CDR2 YYNGEE. The CDR3 runs 17 residues. V lost 0 bases to trimming and J lost 2 bases, with 18 bases between them. The DNA of the CDR3 is TGTGCCAGCAGCGTAGAATCGTCTACAGACCTTCCCTACGAGCAGTACTTC. This gives the protein CASSVESSTDLPYEQYF. The variable domain in full, with the rest retrieved from reference TRBV9 and TRBJ2-7, is DSGVTQTPKHLITATGQRVTLRCSPRSGDLSVYWYQQSLDQGLQFLIQYYNGEERAKGNILERFSAQQFPDLHSELNLSSLELGDSALYFCASSVESSTDLPYEQYFGPGTRLTVT.

The sample holds one count of this clone. The gene calls are TRBV10-3 and TRBJ1-5, with D perhaps TRBD1 (6 bases). The V end lost 2 bases, the J end lost 5 bases, and 19 bases lay between the germline ends. CDR1 and CDR2 (germline): ENHRY, SYGVKD. The CDR3 covers 17 residues. CDR3 in amino acids: CAISELFFRAGDQPQHF. Here the CDR3 DNA reads TGTGCCATCAGTGAGCTTTTTTTTCGGGCAGGGGATCAGCCCCAGCATTTT.

Here the CDR3 DNA reads TGTGCCAGCAGCTTGGTATACCGGGAGAGCTCCTACGAGCAGTACTTC. This encodes CASSLVYRESSYEQYF. The chain combines TRBV5-6 with TRBJ2-7; maybe TRBD2 (6 bases). Germline CDR1 is SGHDT and CDR2 is YYEEEE. V was clipped by 0 bases and J by 0 bases, with 13 bases between them. This CDR3 spans 16 amino acids.

In this sample, this clone turned up a few times. V gene TRBV5-3 combines with J gene TRBJ1-4, with TRBD1 identical over 8 bases. TRBV5-3 is an open reading frame whose function is uncertain. CDR3 size: 15 residues. Trimming cost V 2 bases and J 10 bases; bases outside gene matches: 10. The CDR3 sequence: CARSFRTGWAGKLFF. CDR3 in DNA: TGTGCCAGAAGCTTTCGGACAGGGTGGGCGGGAAAACTGTTTTTT.

The genes are TRBV6-1 and TRBJ2-7; 9 nucleotides align to TRBD1. The trim removed 5 bases at V and 2 bases at J, leaving 7 bases unmatched. From germline, CDR1 is MNHNS and CDR2 SASEGT. The CDR3 has 15 amino acids. CDR3 sequence: CASSTPGQGPYEQYF. CDR3 DNA sequence: TGTGCCAGCAGTACCCCGGGACAGGGTCCCTACGAGCAGTACTTC.

The genes are TRBV29-1 and TRBJ2-2; 9 positions agree with TRBD1. The CDR3 has 14 amino acids. After removal of 7 bases from V and 6 bases from J, the junction contained 9 bases not matched to a gene. In germline, CDR1 is SQVTM, CDR2 ANQGSEA. CDR3 DNA sequence: TGCAGCGCCCAGGGGGACAGGGAGGCCGGGGAGCTGTTTTTT. Protein product: CSAQGDREAGELFF.

The table lists this clone with a count of one. The chain recombines TRBV19 with TRBJ1-6, with D possibly matching TRBD1 (6 bases). The V gene lost 6 bases and the J gene lost 10 bases, with 13 bases spanning the gap. This CDR3 region has 13 residues. Germline V gene sequence: CDR1 LNHDA, CDR2 SQIVND (reference sequence). CDR3 nucleotide sequence: TGTGCCAGTAGACGGGGGGCGGAATCACCCCTCCACTTT. Translation gives CASRRGAESPLHF. Full variable domain (outside the CDR3, taken from reference TRBV19 and TRBJ1-6): DGGITQSPKYLFRKEGQNVTLSCEQNLNHDAMYWYRQDPGQGLRLIYYSQIVNDFQKGDIAEGYSVSREKKESFPLTVTSAQKNPTAFYLCASRRGAESPLHFGNGTRLTVT.